These 14 T cell receptor beta chains were sequenced from one sample in a study of T-cell memory formation after mild COVID-19. TCRdb itself ran the 5' RACE reads through MiXCR, one entry per CDR3 protein. The sample carries 140,000 or so distinct CDR3 sequences, over 15% recorded once. The sample consisted of PBMCs or a T cell subset sorted from them (not recorded which). These receptor sequences come from an adult woman who had mild COVID-19 (a few samples of this study predate the infection). Cell type and time point are not known.

This clonotype was observed a handful of times. V is TRBV7-9 and J is TRBJ2-1, with TRBD1 matching 7 bases. Germline V lookup: CDR1 SEHNR, CDR2 FQNEAQ (reference sequence). There are 14 residues in the CDR3. Trimming removed 5 bases from V and 7 bases from J; junction bases left unmatched: 8. The CDR3, as DNA: TGTGCCAGCAGCCTTTCCTCGACAGGGAATGAGCAGTTCTTC. It translates to CASSLSSTGNEQFF.

The rearrangement links TRBV20-1 to TRBJ2-1; D may correspond to TRBD1 or TRBD2 (5 bases each). The germline V and J ends were trimmed by 4 bases and 2 bases, with 18 bases remaining between them. Germline V CDR1 and CDR2: DFQATT, SNEGSKA (reference sequence). This CDR3 is 16 amino acids long. The chain's CDR3 is CSANRPRGATYNEQFF. The DNA for the CDR3 is TGCAGTGCTAATCGGCCGCGAGGGGCTACCTACAATGAGCAGTTCTTC.

Comment on this clonotype: At one boundary the junction diverges from the germline segment, which might be a read error. This chain connects TRBV6-2 or TRBV6-3 to TRBJ2-7; TRBD2 matches at 7 bases. In germline, CDR1 is MNHEY, CDR2 SVGEGT. The length of the CDR3 is 12 residues. For the CDR3, the DNA is TGTGCCAGCAGTTACCTTGGCGGGAGTCGTGATTTC. Translating it yields CASSYLGGSRDF.

This clonotype was counted only a few times. J is TRBJ2-1 and V is TRBV12-3 or TRBV12-4, with 10 bases identical to TRBD2. V gave up 6 bases and J gave up 6 bases; unmatched junction bases: 5. The CDR3 spans 14 residues. The CDR3 nucleotides are TGTGCCAGCAGGGACAGCGGGAGGGCCAATGAGCAGTTCTTC. Its protein is CASRDSGRANEQFF.

Ten or more counts support this clonotype. The chain employs TRBV19 and TRBJ2-2, with TRBD1 matching over 8 bases. V lost 10 bases, J lost 12 bases, and 13 bases stayed unmatched. Germline CDR1 and CDR2: LNHDA and SQIVND (reference sequence). The CDR3 is 13 amino acids. The CDR3 nucleotides read TGTGCCACCCGACAGGGGTCCCCCGTGAAGCTGTTTTTT. Translation gives CATRQGSPVKLFF. Drawing the rest from reference TRBV19 and TRBJ2-2, the complete variable domain is DGGITQSPKYLFRKEGQNVTLSCEQNLNHDAMYWYRQDPGQGLRLIYYSQIVNDFQKGDIAEGYSVSREKKESFPLTVTSAQKNPTAFYLCATRQGSPVKLFFGEGSRLTVL.

This clonotype was seen ten or more times. This chain connects TRBV29-1 to TRBJ1-2; D not certain. The ends were cut back, 3 bases at V and 6 bases at J, with 11 bases in the middle. The CDR3 is made up of 12 amino acids. Germline lookup yields CDR1 SQVTM and CDR2 ANQGSEA. CDR3 bases: TGCAGCGTTGATGGGGTAGAGGATGGCTACACCTTC. Translated, it gives CSVDGVEDGYTF.

This clonotype was recorded at least ten times. The J gene is TRBJ2-3, the V gene TRBV7-9; no reliable D call. Trimming removed 1 base at V and 6 bases at J, with 5 bases between. This CDR3 is built from 12 residues. Germline V lookup: CDR1 SEHNR, CDR2 FQNEAQ (reference sequence). The CDR3 protein is CASSLVGDTQYF. CDR3 bases: TGTGCCAGCAGCTTAGTTGGCGATACGCAGTATTTT. Supplemented by reference TRBV7-9 and TRBJ2-3, the full variable domain reads DTGVSQNPRHKITKRGQNVTFRCDPISEHNRLYWYRQTLGQGPEFLTYFQNEAQLEKSRLLSDRFSAERPKGSFSTLEIQRTEQGDSAMYLCASSLVGDTQYFGPGTRLTVL.

A word on this clonotype: This may be a read error, as it is one base from a much larger clone. The chain has TRBV5-1 and TRBJ2-7; D perhaps matches TRBD1 (5 bases). The length of the CDR3 is 14 residues. CDR1 is SGHRS and CDR2 is YFSETQ in the germline V gene. The CDR3 DNA reads TGCGCCAGCAGCCTCGGTGACAGTGCCTACGAGCGGTACTTC. As protein: CASSLGDSAYERYF.

This clonotype appeared a few times. The rearrangement uses TRBV5-1 and TRBJ2-1; D gene uncertain. Germline CDR1 and CDR2: SGHRS and YFSETQ. The ends were cut back, 2 bases at V and 10 bases at J, with 10 bases in the middle. The CDR3 loop spans 12 amino acids. CDR3 residues: CASSFGLGEQFF. The CDR3 DNA is TGCGCCAGCAGCTTTGGTCTGGGGGAGCAGTTCTTC.

This clonotype was observed a few times. The rearrangement links TRBV12-3 or TRBV12-4 to TRBJ1-2, with D hard to call. Trimming took 1 base from V and 8 from J, leaving 8 bases between them. There are 12 residues in the CDR3. This chain's CDR3 is CASSLESLGYTF. For the CDR3, the DNA is TGTGCCAGCAGTTTAGAATCTCTGGGCTACACCTTC.

The chain couples TRBV20-1 to TRBJ1-6; the D gene is possibly TRBD1 (5 bases). V was shortened by 1 base and J by 7 bases, with 8 bases between the two germline ends. This CDR3 spans 13 amino acids. Germline values: CDR1 DFQATT, CDR2 SNEGSKA (reference sequence). The CDR3 bases are TGCAGTGCTAGAGGCCGGGGGAATTCACCCCTCCACTTT. It translates to CSARGRGNSPLHF.

The rearrangement uses TRBV24-1 and TRBJ1-5; no firm D call. Per germline, CDR1 KGHDR and CDR2 SFDVKD. V was clipped by 5 bases and J by 0 bases, with 13 bases between them. This CDR3 contains 16 residues. The chain's CDR3 is CATSVGLGHSNQPQHF. CDR3 nucleotide sequence: TGTGCCACCAGTGTTGGGCTCGGCCATAGCAATCAGCCCCAGCATTTT.

This chain links TRBV5-1 with TRBJ2-1; the D gene is possibly TRBD2 (7 bases). The CDR3 contains 16 residues. Trimming stripped 0 bases from V and 3 bases from J, with 13 bases between. The germline V gene has CDR1 SGHRS and CDR2 YFSETQ. CDR3 sequence reads: CASSLEAGAFYNEQFF. CDR3 DNA sequence: TGCGCCAGCAGCTTGGAGGCGGGGGCGTTCTACAATGAGCAGTTCTTC.

The V gene is TRBV7-2, the J gene TRBJ2-3, with 9 positions matching TRBD2. The germline CDR1 and CDR2 sequences are SGHTA and FQGNSA. V dropped 9 bases and J dropped 6; count of bases not matched to a gene: 16. CDR3 length equals 16 residues. The CDR3 DNA reads as TGTGCCAGTAAGTCAGCGGGAGGCTCCCCTACGGATACGCAGTATTTT. Translation: CASKSAGGSPTDTQYF.